This is a list of T cell receptor beta chains from one sample in a study of blood T cells in healthy people across ages. TCRdb re-analysed the 5' RACE reads in MiXCR, keeping a single row per CDR3 protein. The sample lists hundreds of thousands of distinct CDR3 sequences; around 29% were seen once. Sequencing was performed on blood. All receptors derive from a woman between 70 and 85 years old in good health. CDR3s include the opening cysteine and the closing phenylalanine or tryptophan. Each record gives: CDR3 length, V gene, J gene, D gene, clone size, CDR3 protein, CDR3 DNA. The D gene is left open where the match is weak. Only some rows state a clone size, as once, few, many or a class for expanded clones.

>19|TRBV4-2|TRBJ2-5|TRBD2|few
CASSQDRTSGIGVQETQYF
TGTGCCAGCAGCCAAGATAGAACTAGCGGGATCGGAGTACAAGAGACCCAGTACTTC
>18|TRBV19|TRBJ1-5|TRBD1|.
CASRKGAGTGDSNQPQHF
TGTGCCAGTAGGAAAGGGGCCGGGACAGGGGATAGCAATCAGCCCCAGCATTTT
>14|TRBV7-8|TRBJ1-1|.|.
CASSSPVGGTEAFF
TGTGCCAGCAGCTCCCCAGTTGGGGGCACTGAAGCTTTCTTT
>14|TRBV4-1|TRBJ2-7|.|few
CASSPWMASYEQYF
TGCGCCAGCAGCCCATGGATGGCTTCCTACGAGCAGTACTTC
>14|TRBV15|TRBJ1-4|.|few
CATSREPANEKLFF
TGTGCCACCAGCAGAGAGCCAGCTAATGAAAAACTGTTTTTT
>12|TRBV20-1|TRBJ1-2|.|.
CSAILGSYGYTF
TGCAGTGCTATCTTAGGAAGCTATGGCTACACCTTC
>15|TRBV2|TRBJ2-1|.|.
CASREQRSSYNEQFF
TGTGCCAGCAGGGAACAGAGAAGCTCCTACAATGAGCAGTTCTTC
>17|TRBV20-1|TRBJ2-1|TRBD2|.
CSARDPKRGRIYNEQFF
TGCAGTGCTAGGGACCCGAAGCGGGGTCGAATCTACAATGAGCAGTTCTTC
>14|TRBV12-3/TRBV12-4|TRBJ2-1|TRBD2|many
CASRSSGSYNEQFF
TGTGCCAGCAGATCCAGCGGGAGCTACAATGAGCAGTTCTTC
>15|TRBV6-6|TRBJ2-3|TRBD2|few
CASSYASGSTDTQYF
TGTGCCAGCAGTTACGCTAGCGGAAGCACAGATACGCAGTATTTT
>14|TRBV27|TRBJ2-4|TRBD2|.
CASSLSGGNNIQYF
TGTGCCAGCAGTTTATCCGGGGGGAACAACATTCAGTACTTC
>14|TRBV20-1|TRBJ1-5|.|.
CSALPQGSNQPQHF
TGCAGTGCTCTCCCACAGGGTAGCAATCAGCCCCAGCATTTT
>12|TRBV2|TRBJ1-1|.|few
CASSVQNTEAFF
TGTGCCAGCAGTGTACAGAACACTGAAGCTTTCTTT
>14|TRBV12-3/TRBV12-4|TRBJ1-4|TRBD1|many
CASSSRTGAEKLFF
TGTGCCAGCAGTTCACGGACAGGGGCGGAAAAACTGTTTTTT
>12|TRBV12-3/TRBV12-4|TRBJ2-7|.|.
CASSTGGRGQYF
TGTGCCAGCAGTACCGGGGGGCGAGGGCAGTACTTC
>15|TRBV24-1|TRBJ2-1|.|.
CATSDPAAGNNEQFF
TGTGCCACCAGTGACCCGGCGGCGGGAAACAATGAGCAGTTCTTC
>15|TRBV20-1|TRBJ1-1|.|few
CSAVVPGPRTTEAFF
TGCAGTGCTGTTGTTCCGGGCCCTAGGACCACTGAAGCTTTCTTT
>17|TRBV12-3/TRBV12-4|TRBJ2-7|TRBD2|.
CASSQGFGAGASYEQYF
TGTGCCAGCAGCCAGGGTTTCGGGGCGGGAGCTAGCTACGAGCAGTACTTC
>15|TRBV9|TRBJ2-1|TRBD2|.
CASSPRLAGEDEQFF
TGTGCCAGCAGCCCGAGACTAGCGGGGGAGGATGAGCAGTTCTTC
>14|TRBV20-1|TRBJ2-5|.|many
CSASRSGPPRTQYF
TGCAGTGCTAGCCGGAGTGGGCCTCCCAGGACCCAGTACTTC
>15|TRBV24-1|TRBJ2-1|TRBD1|few
CATSDYEQGDNEQFF
TGTGCCACCAGTGATTATGAACAGGGGGACAATGAGCAGTTCTTC
>14|TRBV12-3/TRBV12-4|TRBJ1-5|.|many
CASSFGYSNQPQHF
TGTGCCAGCAGTTTTGGGTATAGCAATCAGCCCCAGCATTTT
>14|TRBV20-1|TRBJ2-5|TRBD1|.
CSAREPGGRETQYF
TGCAGTGCTAGAGAGCCAGGGGGCCGAGAGACCCAGTACTTC
>17|TRBV7-9|TRBJ2-1|TRBD2|few
CASRTGTSGISYNEQFF
TGTGCCAGCAGAACCGGGACTAGCGGGATCTCCTACAATGAGCAGTTCTTC
>14|TRBV7-9|TRBJ1-5|.|few
CASSSAFSNQPQHF
TGTGCCAGCAGCTCGGCCTTTAGCAATCAGCCCCAGCATTTT
>16|TRBV5-1|TRBJ2-1|TRBD2|few
CASSKALAGGDNEQFF
TGCGCCAGCAGCAAGGCTCTAGCGGGAGGGGACAATGAGCAGTTCTTC
>14|TRBV12-3/TRBV12-4|TRBJ2-7|TRBD2|.
CASSLGGRTYEQYF
TGTGCCAGCAGTTTGGGCGGGAGGACCTACGAGCAGTACTTC
>15|TRBV7-9|TRBJ2-1|.|.
CASSLVRTGYNEQFF
TGTGCCAGCAGCTTAGTTCGAACAGGGTACAATGAGCAGTTCTTC
>15|TRBV18|TRBJ2-1|TRBD1|.
CASSRSGTGSNEQFF
TGTGCCAGCTCACGATCCGGGACAGGGAGCAATGAGCAGTTTTTC
>12|TRBV11-1|TRBJ2-5|.|.
CASSSTQGTQYF
TGTGCCAGCAGTTCTACCCAGGGGACCCAGTACTTC
>12|TRBV5-1|TRBJ2-5|.|.
CASSRDQLSVFF
TGCGCCAGCAGCCGGGACCAACTCTCGGTCTTCTTC
>14|TRBV7-3|TRBJ2-5|TRBD1|.
CASSPRDSKETQYF
TGTGCCAGCAGCCCCCGGGACAGCAAAGAGACCCAGTACTTC
>14|TRBV28|TRBJ1-1|.|.
CASSLQGLGAEAFF
TGTGCCAGCAGTTTACAGGGTCTGGGAGCTGAAGCTTTCTTT
>12|TRBV29-1|TRBJ2-7|.|.
CSVADNSYEQYF
TGCAGCGTTGCGGACAACTCCTACGAGCAGTACTTC
>12|TRBV20-1|TRBJ2-7|.|.
CSARSQGYEQYF
TGCAGTGCTAGATCCCAGGGCTACGAGCAGTACTTC
>15|TRBV12-3/TRBV12-4|TRBJ1-1|.|once
CASSLRGQGDTEAFF
TGTGCCAGCAGTTTAAGGGGACAAGGCGACACTGAAGCTTTCTTT
>18|TRBV5-1|TRBJ2-7|.|once
CASSPTWHRDTFSYEQYF
TGCGCCAGCAGTCCTACCTGGCACCGGGACACATTCTCCTACGAGCAGTACTTC
>15|TRBV20-1|TRBJ2-3|.|.
CSALHLQTSTDTQYF
TGCAGTGCTTTACACCTCCAAACTAGCACAGATACGCAGTATTTT
>12|TRBV15|TRBJ2-5|.|few
CATSRSTGREFF
TGTGCCACCAGCAGATCGACTGGTCGTGAGTTCTTC
>16|TRBV5-1|TRBJ2-1|TRBD1|few
CASSLAGDRGLDVQFF
TGCGCCAGCAGCTTGGCTGGGGACAGGGGGTTAGACGTGCAGTTCTTC
>13|TRBV28|TRBJ2-7|TRBD1|few
CASVGDRAYGQYF
TGTGCCAGCGTAGGGGACAGGGCCTACGGGCAGTACTTC
>15|TRBV7-2|TRBJ2-7|.|.
CASSVRDSSSYEQYF
TGTGCCAGCAGCGTACGGGACTCTAGCTCCTACGAGCAGTACTTC
>15|TRBV7-9|TRBJ1-1|TRBD1|.
CASSLARQGFTEAFF
TGTGCCAGCAGCTTAGCCCGACAGGGGTTCACTGAAGCTTTCTTT